This note documents a single T cell receptor (beta chain) sequence. Per-sample yields of isolated PBMCs were at least 7 million. This sample stems from a study of blood T cells in healthy people across ages. CDR3 length: 15 amino acids. CDR1 is SGHTA, CDR2 FQGNSA, per germline. V was shortened by 6 bases and J by 4 bases, with 19 bases between the two germline ends. The second PCR ran about 6 to 11 cycles with a sample-barcoded 5' primer and J-beta primers. TCRdb processed the 5' RACE reads anew with MiXCR; each CDR3 protein has one entry. The data hold about 630,000 distinct CDR3 sequences, with roughly 20% observed a single time.

The chain combines TRBV7-2 with TRBJ2-7; tentatively, D is TRBD1 or TRBD2 (7 bases each). The sequenced sample consisted of blood. This clonotype originated in a man aged 65-85 years in good health. The CDR3 bases are TGTGCCAGCAGAGAAGGGGGCGGGAGATGGTACGAGCAGTACTTC. Amino acids: CASREGGGRWYEQYF. The variable domain in full, with the rest retrieved from reference TRBV7-2 and TRBJ2-7, is GAGVSQSPSNKVTEKGKDVELRCDPISGHTALYWYRQSLGQGLEFLIYFQGNSAPDKSGLPSDRFSAERTGGSVSTLTIQRTQQEDSAVYLCASREGGGRWYEQYFGPGTRLTVT.